This entry lists 27 T cell receptor beta chains sequenced from one sample in a study of vaccination and CD4 T cells after COVID-19. As to treatment: roughly 10-day PBMC culture with coronavirus spike peptide pools or control peptides (ViraFEST assay). At the Johns Hopkins FTIC core, DNA taken from cultured CD4+ T cells was sequenced by way of the Oncomine TCR Beta short-read assay. TCRdb re-called the PCR reads through MiXCR, storing one row per CDR3 protein. The sample contains roughly 9,300 distinct CDR3 sequences, about 47% of which appear only once. Their antigen targets remain unknown. Input material: CD4+ T cells from blood, cultured in vitro. All receptors derive from a human donor who had recovered from COVID-19.

This clonotype is deemed medium-sized. This chain links TRBV20-1 with TRBJ2-3, with 13 nucleotides matching TRBD2. The CDR3 length is 16 residues. CDR1 and CDR2 from the germline V gene are DFQATT and SNEGSKA (reference sequence). Trimming removed 6 bases from V and 0 bases from J; junction bases left unmatched: 6. Written as DNA, the CDR3 is TGCAGTGCAGGACTAGCGGGGGCCTCTAGCACAGATACGCAGTATTTT. Encoded protein: CSAGLAGASSTDTQYF.

The J gene is TRBJ2-3, the V gene TRBV20-1, with 8 bases that match TRBD2. The germline gives CDR1 DFQATT, CDR2 SNEGSKA (reference sequence). V lost 0 bases to trimming and J lost 2 bases; unmatched junction nucleotides: 10. The CDR3 contains 17 residues. CDR3: CSARDFLREADTDTQYF. CDR3 in DNA: TGCAGTGCTAGAGATTTCCTGCGGGAGGCTGACACAGATACGCAGTATTTT.

This clonotype was recorded once. The V and J genes are TRBV20-1 and TRBJ1-2; weak D call: TRBD1 (5 bases). V lost 1 base, J lost 8 bases, and 20 bases lay in between. The CDR3 is 15 residues long. Germline V lookup: CDR1 DFQATT, CDR2 SNEGSKA (reference sequence). The CDR3 sequence is CSARASGGRLRGYTF. In nucleotides, the CDR3 is TGCAGTGCTAGAGCCTCGGGGGGGAGACTTCGGGGCTACACCTTC.

The chain joins TRBV7-9 to TRBJ1-1; D call uncertain. The CDR3 covers 15 residues. V lost 2 bases and J 2 bases, leaving 12 bases between the germline ends. Germline CDR1 reads SEHNR; CDR2 reads FQNEAQ (reference sequence). CDR3 sequence (DNA): TGTGCCAGCAGCTTACTGTATCCGAGAAACACTGAAGCTTTCTTT. As protein: CASSLLYPRNTEAFF.

The CDR3 protein is CASSLPEGGYTF. Here the CDR3 DNA reads TGTGCCAGCAGCCTCCCGGAGGGTGGCTACACCTTC. The J gene is TRBJ1-2, the V gene TRBV5-6, with D uncertain. CDR1 is SGHDT and CDR2 is YYEEEE in the germline V gene. V was pared by 4 bases and J by 7 bases, with 11 bases between. The CDR3 is 12 amino acids.

V and J are TRBV6-2 or TRBV6-3 and TRBJ1-2; no reliable D call. The CDR3 runs 14 residues. Germline values: CDR1 MNHEY, CDR2 SVGEGT. Trimming removed 6 bases from V and 4 bases from J, with 15 bases in between. This CDR3 reads CASSPKHSFYGYTF. In DNA form, the CDR3 reads TGTGCCAGCAGCCCCAAGCATAGTTTCTATGGCTACACCTTC.

V is TRBV7-9 and J is TRBJ2-5, with D perhaps given as TRBD1 or TRBD2 (5 bases each). The ends were cut back, 1 base at V and 1 base at J, with 7 bases in the middle. There are 14 residues in the CDR3. Germline V gene sequence: CDR1 SEHNR, CDR2 FQNEAQ (reference sequence). DNA of the CDR3: TGTGCCAGCAGCTTAGTCGGGGCCCAAGAGACCCAGTACTTC. This translates into CASSLVGAQETQYF. The entire variable domain, with the rest obtained from reference TRBV7-9 and TRBJ2-5, is as follows: DTGVSQNPRHKITKRGQNVTFRCDPISEHNRLYWYRQTLGQGPEFLTYFQNEAQLEKSRLLSDRFSAERPKGSFSTLEIQRTEQGDSAMYLCASSLVGAQETQYFGPGTRLLVL.

CDR3 region: CASQEVARMGEAFF. As DNA, the CDR3 is TGTGCCAGCCAAGAAGTCGCCCGGATGGGGGAAGCTTTCTTT. The chain combines TRBV12-3 or TRBV12-4 with TRBJ1-1, with unresolved D. The CDR3 runs 14 residues. The V end lost 8 bases, the J end lost 8 bases, and 21 bases lay between the germline ends.

The chain is built from TRBV12-5 and TRBJ1-1; D remains ambiguous. Trimming left V 1 base short and J 3 bases short, with 6 bases between. The CDR3 is 13 residues long. Germline V lookup: CDR1 LGHNT, CDR2 FRNRAP. CDR3 in DNA: TGTGCTAGTGGTTTGGAAGAGGACACTGAAGCTTTCTTT. It translates to CASGLEEDTEAFF.

This clonotype appeared a few times. V gene TRBV5-8 combines with J gene TRBJ1-5; 9 positions match TRBD1. CDR3 length: 15 residues. Trimming cost V 4 bases and J 6 bases; bases outside gene matches: 8. The germline CDR1 and CDR2 sequences are SGHTS and YDEGEE. DNA for the CDR3: TGTGCCAGCAGCAGGGGACAGGGCAGGAGTCAGCCCCAGCATTTT. Protein: CASSRGQGRSQPQHF. Drawing the rest from reference TRBV5-8 and TRBJ1-5, the complete variable domain is EAGVTQSPTHLIKTRGQQATLRCSPISGHTSVYWYQQALGLGLQFLLWYDEGEERNRGNFPPRFSGRQFPNYSSELNVNALELEDSALYLCASSRGQGRSQPQHFGDGTRLSIL.

This clonotype appeared a few times. This sequence joins TRBV7-2 and TRBJ2-3; the match to TRBD2 covers 12 bases. This CDR3 is built from 16 residues. Per germline, CDR1 SGHTA and CDR2 FQGNSA. V trimming: 5 bases; J trimming: 5 bases; junction bases outside the gene matches: 8. As DNA, the CDR3 is TGTGCCAGCAGCCCGTCCCTAGCGGGGGGGCAAGATACGCAGTATTTT. Translation: CASSPSLAGGQDTQYF.

A few counts support this clonotype. A junction boundary mismatches the germline segment, possibly from a read error. CDR3 sequence (DNA): TGTGCTAGCAGCTTAGGACCCGGGACAGTCTACGAGCAGTACTTC. Translating gives CASSLGPGTVYEQYF. This chain connects TRBV7-7 to TRBJ2-7; 7 bases fit TRBD1. This CDR3 contains 15 residues. Germline V gene lookup returns CDR1 SSHAT and CDR2 FNYEAQ (reference sequence).

The rearrangement joins TRBV20-1 to TRBJ1-6; 7 bases are shared with TRBD1. This CDR3 region has 17 residues. Germline-derived CDR1 and CDR2 are DFQATT and SNEGSKA (reference sequence). V shed 2 bases, J shed 10 bases, and the junction held 17 bases outside the gene matches. The CDR3 spells CSARRGVNRGEFSPLHF. In DNA, the CDR3 is TGCAGTGCTAGACGTGGGGTTAACAGGGGAGAGTTCTCACCCCTCCACTTT.

This clonotype is categorized as large. The rearrangement links TRBV20-1 to TRBJ2-3, with 11 bases matching TRBD1. With 6 bases clipped from V and 3 bases from J, the junction kept 5 bases outside the gene matches. Germline CDR1 and CDR2: DFQATT and SNEGSKA (reference sequence). The CDR3 is made up of 14 amino acids. In DNA, the CDR3 is TGCAGTGCAGATGGACAGGGGGCAACAGATACGCAGTATTTT. Translating it yields CSADGQGATDTQYF.

This clonotype has only a few counts. The rearrangement uses TRBV30 and TRBJ1-5; unclear D gene. CDR1 GTSNPN and CDR2 SVGIG come from the germline V gene (reference sequence). V lost 0 bases to trimming and J lost 3 bases, with 12 bases between them. The CDR3 runs to 15 residues. The CDR3 bases are TGTGCCTGGAGTGTACCTTGGAGGGACAATCAGCCCCAGCATTTT. Protein sequence: CAWSVPWRDNQPQHF.

J is TRBJ2-2 and V is TRBV6-2 or TRBV6-3; D may be TRBD1 (6 bases). CDR1 and CDR2 (germline): MNHEY, SVGEGT. CDR3 length equals 16 residues. With 2 bases removed from V and 0 bases from J, the gap between germline ends came to 10 bases. CDR3 region: CASSYTGSPNTGELFF. CDR3 DNA sequence: TGTGCCAGCAGTTACACAGGGTCCCCGAACACCGGGGAGCTGTTTTTT.

This clonotype was picked up a small number of times. The chain couples TRBV7-3 to TRBJ1-5; no reliable D call. V lost 1 base and J lost 5, with 6 bases in between. This CDR3 has 13 amino acids. The V gene's germline CDR1 is SGHTA and CDR2 FQGTGA. Here the CDR3 reads CASSLNRDQPQHF. The CDR3 bases are TGTGCCAGCAGCTTAAATCGGGATCAGCCCCAGCATTTT.

The V call is TRBV4-2, the J call TRBJ2-5; the D is unclear. This CDR3 region has 15 residues. The germline CDR1 and CDR2 sequences are LGHNA and YNFKEQ. Trimming removed 0 bases from V and 4 bases from J, with 12 bases in between. CDR3 DNA: TGTGCCAGCAGCCAAGATTTAGGGAAGGGAGAGACCCAGTACTTC. Encoded protein: CASSQDLGKGETQYF.

The V gene is TRBV29-1, the J gene TRBJ1-2; tentative D call: TRBD1 (6 bases). This CDR3 region has 16 residues. V was pared by 4 bases and J by 9 bases, with 27 bases between. From germline, CDR1 is SQVTM and CDR2 ANQGSEA. CDR3 in amino acids: CSVVGRRQGQLESYTF. CDR3 in DNA: TGCAGCGTTGTAGGCCGGAGGCAGGGACAATTGGAAAGCTACACCTTC.

This clonotype was observed a handful of times. This rearrangement joins TRBV7-2 to TRBJ2-3; TRBD2 matches 14 bases. The length of the CDR3 is 16 residues. Germline CDR1 reads SGHTA; CDR2 reads FQGNSA. The V gene end was trimmed by 3 bases and the J gene end by 4 bases; junction bases not matched to a gene: 3. In DNA, the CDR3 is TGTGCCAGCAGCTTGACTAGCGGGAGGGCAGCAGATACGCAGTATTTT. It encodes CASSLTSGRAADTQYF. The full variable domain, with the rest looked up from reference TRBV7-2 and TRBJ2-3, is GAGVSQSPSNKVTEKGKDVELRCDPISGHTALYWYRQSLGQGLEFLIYFQGNSAPDKSGLPSDRFSAERTGGSVSTLTIQRTQQEDSAVYLCASSLTSGRAADTQYFGPGTRLTVL.

This clonotype was seen more than once but under ten times. The genes are TRBV6-5 and TRBJ2-2; D is undetermined. The CDR3 consists of 13 residues. The germline CDR1 and CDR2 sequences are MNHEY and SVGAGI. The ends were cut back, 6 bases at V and 5 bases at J, with 10 bases in the middle. The CDR3 reads CASSYDGTGELFF. CDR3 nucleotides: TGTGCCAGCAGCTACGACGGGACCGGGGAGCTGTTTTTT.

This rearrangement joins TRBV6-4 to TRBJ1-2, with D unclear. Trimming pared 9 bases from V and 12 bases from J, leaving 8 bases between. Germline CDR1 and CDR2: MRHNA and SNTAGT. CDR3 length equals 8 residues. CDR3 bases: TGTGCCAGGGCCCTAAACACCTTC. Its protein product is CARALNTF.

The V and J genes are TRBV11-3 and TRBJ2-1, with 7 bases matching TRBD1. CDR1 and CDR2 (germline): SGHNT, YENEEA. Trimming cost V 2 bases and J 10 bases; bases outside gene matches: 5. The CDR3 totals 13 residues. The CDR3 region has the DNA TGTGCCAGCAGCTTATACAGGGGATTCGAGCAGTTCTTC. Protein product: CASSLYRGFEQFF.

The chain couples TRBV18 to TRBJ2-3; D unresolved. The CDR3 extends over 13 amino acids. The V end was cut by 3 bases, the J end by 5 bases, with 9 bases between. The V gene's germline CDR1 is KGHSH and CDR2 LQKENI. CDR3: CASSPIPLDTQYF. CDR3 bases: TGTGCCAGCTCACCTATCCCCCTAGATACGCAGTATTTT.

This clonotype was counted between two and nine times. The chain uses TRBV20-1 and TRBJ2-3; D is unresolved. Trimming pared 4 bases from V and 2 bases from J, leaving 16 bases between. CDR1 DFQATT and CDR2 SNEGSKA come from the germline V gene (reference sequence). The CDR3 consists of 15 residues. The CDR3 DNA reads as TGCAGTGCTACCCGGCCAGGCGACATCACAGATACGCAGTATTTT. Amino acids: CSATRPGDITDTQYF.

CDR3 amino acids: CATSQGEKLFF. CDR3 DNA: TGTGCCACCAGCCAGGGCGAAAAACTGTTTTTT. The V and J genes are TRBV15 and TRBJ1-4; possibly TRBD1 for D (5 bases). V was shortened by 5 bases and J by 8 bases, with 6 bases between the two germline ends. Per germline, CDR1 LNHNV and CDR2 YYDKDF (reference sequence). This CDR3 comprises 11 residues.

This chain connects TRBV5-1 to TRBJ1-1; D may be TRBD1 (6 bases). This CDR3 contains 15 residues. Looked up from germline, CDR1 is SGHRS and CDR2 is YFSETQ. Deletions cut 0 bases from V and 4 bases from J, with 13 bases between. CDR3 loop: CASSLGTDSSTEAFF. The CDR3, as DNA: TGCGCCAGCAGCTTGGGGACGGACAGCAGCACTGAAGCTTTCTTT.